A single sample is the source of the 19 T cell receptor beta chains below, sequenced in a study of vaccination effects on CD4 cells after COVID-19 (dated by TCRdb to between 2021 and 2022). To prepare the library, the immunoSEQ multiplex PCR assay was applied. TCRdb stores this immuneACCESS table with in-frame sequences only. Part of the clones is absent; in the studies checked, under half of the shortfall reflects unresolved V genes, and no reason is known for the rest. For this sample the table gives about 26,000 clones, of which about 80% were detected only once. The ten top clones hold under 7.5% of the sample. In the ViraFEST assay, PBMC were stimulated with viral peptide pools, and TCR sequencing was then used to find antigen-specific CD4+ T cell clonotypes based on their expansion. After roughly 11 days of culture, CD4+ T cells were isolated with the EasySep CD4+ T cell isolation kit. Each participant got two doses of an mRNA SARS-CoV-2 vaccine, either BNT162b2 or mRNA-1273.

Their antigen targets remain unknown. Sequencing was performed on CD4+ T cells from PBMCs cultured with SARS-CoV-2 spike peptides, taken after COVID-19 vaccination. What this sample's cell subset or site label stands for: SARS-CoV-2 spike overlapping peptide pool stimulation. Source of these receptors: a human donor who received a COVID-19 vaccine. Some clones in this sample may be carry-over from other donors' samples.

The V and J genes are TRBV5-1 and TRBJ2-3; either TRBD1 or TRBD2 may fit D (5 bases each). Germline V lookup: CDR1 SGHRS, CDR2 YFSETQ. The V end lost 4 bases, the J end lost 8 bases, and 17 bases lay between the germline ends. CDR3 length equals 14 residues. The chain's CDR3 is CASSPGTAEPTQYF. The CDR3 DNA sequence: TGCGCCAGCAGCCCAGGGACGGCTGAGCCTACGCAGTATTTT.

This clone was seen once. The rearrangement links TRBV5-5 to TRBJ1-1; 7 positions match TRBD1. Germline CDR1 reads SGHKS; CDR2 reads YYEKEE (reference sequence). This CDR3 has 14 residues. V trimming: 5 bases; J trimming: 6 bases; junction bases outside the gene matches: 10. DNA of the CDR3: TGTGCCAGCAGACGAGGGGGCGCGGACTCTGAAGCTTTCTTT. It specifies CASRRGGADSEAFF. Variable domain in full (rest from reference TRBV5-5 and TRBJ1-1): DAGVTQSPTHLIKTRGQQVTLRCSPISGHKSVSWYQQVLGQGPQFIFQYYEKEERGRGNFPDRFSARQFPNYSSELNVNALLLGDSALYLCASRRGGADSEAFFGQGTRLTVV.

J is TRBJ2-5 and V is TRBV10-3; no firm D call. Germline lookup yields CDR1 ENHRY and CDR2 SYGVKD. The ends were cut back, 3 bases at V and 3 bases at J, with 5 bases in the middle. CDR3 length: 12 residues. The CDR3 loop reads CAISDSEETQYF. DNA for the CDR3: TGTGCCATCAGTGACTCAGAAGAGACCCAGTACTTC.

This clone appeared once. CDR3 sequence: CASRTGTGSPLHF. DNA of the CDR3: TGTGCCAGCAGAACCGGGACAGGTTCACCCCTCCACTTT. The rearrangement links TRBV28 to TRBJ1-6; the match to TRBD1 covers 8 bases. The length of the CDR3 is 13 residues. The ends lost 6 bases at V and 9 bases at J; junction bases unmatched: 4. The germline V gene has CDR1 MDHEN and CDR2 SYDVKM.

V is TRBV30 and J is TRBJ2-3, with D maybe TRBD2 (7 bases). CDR1 and CDR2 from the germline V gene are GTSNPN and SVGIG (reference sequence). CDR3 length: 15 residues. V shed 2 bases and J shed 2 bases, with 14 bases lying between them. DNA for the CDR3: TGTGCCTGGAGTCCCCGCGGGGGCCCCACAGATACGCAGTATTTT. Translation gives CAWSPRGGPTDTQYF.

This rearrangement joins TRBV29-1 to TRBJ1-3, with D tentatively TRBD1 (6 bases). In germline, CDR1 is SQVTM, CDR2 ANQGSEA. V shed 1 base and J shed 1 base, with 14 bases lying between them. The CDR3 has 16 residues. CDR3: CSVEGGWDTSGNTIYF. The CDR3 DNA reads as TGCAGCGTTGAAGGAGGGTGGGACACTTCTGGAAACACCATATATTTT.

This clone has just one count. The chain joins TRBV5-1 to TRBJ2-1, with 16 positions matching TRBD2. Trimming at V came to 6 bases and at J to 7 bases, leaving 13 bases not matched to a gene. CDR1 is SGHRS and CDR2 is YFSETQ in the germline V gene. CDR3 length: 18 residues. The CDR3 coding sequence is TGCGCCAGCATCAGTCTAGGGACTAGCGGGGGGGCAGGAAATGAGCAGTTCTTC. Translating gives CASISLGTSGGAGNEQFF. Complete variable domain (other parts from reference TRBV5-1 and TRBJ2-1): KAGVTQTPRYLIKTRGQQVTLSCSPISGHRSVSWYQQTPGQGLQFLFEYFSETQRNKGNFPGRFSGRQFSNSRSEMNVSTLELGDSALYLCASISLGTSGGAGNEQFFGPGTRLTVL.

This CDR3 is CASFGGTGYNEQFF. The CDR3, as DNA: TGTGCCAGTTTCGGGGGGACCGGTTACAATGAGCAGTTCTTC. The chain is built from TRBV19 and TRBJ2-1, with 7 bases that match TRBD2. CDR1 and CDR2 (germline): LNHDA, SQIVND (reference sequence). This CDR3 spans 14 amino acids. The V and J ends lost 8 bases and 4 bases, in that order; junction bases with no gene match: 8.

Only a few counts were recorded for this clone. The gene calls are TRBV2 and TRBJ2-7; 8 bases align to TRBD2. Germline V gene sequence: CDR1 SNHLY, CDR2 FYNNEI. The J segment lost 2 bases and the V segment lost 5 bases, leaving 8 bases of the junction unmatched. This CDR3 has 15 amino acids. The CDR3 protein is CASSQLAVGTYEQYV. The CDR3 nucleotides are TGTGCCAGCAGTCAACTAGCGGTTGGGACCTACGAGCAGTACGTC.

The rearrangement uses TRBV5-1 and TRBJ2-3; possible D gene TRBD1, 6 bases. Germline V lookup: CDR1 SGHRS, CDR2 YFSETQ. Trimming left V 0 bases short and J 5 bases short, with 10 bases between. This CDR3 is built from 14 residues. The CDR3 sequence: CASSLGPQGDTQYF. CDR3 DNA sequence: TGCGCCAGCAGCTTGGGGCCACAGGGAGATACGCAGTATTTT.

V usage is TRBV4-3 and J usage is TRBJ2-1, with TRBD2 identical over 11 bases. The CDR3 is made up of 16 amino acids. The germline V gene encodes CDR1 LGHNA and CDR2 YSLEER. V lost 4 bases and J lost 3; bases outside the gene matches: 5. The CDR3 DNA reads TGCGCCAGCAGCCCGACTCTAGCGGGGGGCTACAATGAGCAGTTCTTC. Amino acids: CASSPTLAGGYNEQFF.

J is TRBJ1-1 and V is TRBV10-3; 7 bases agree with TRBD1. V shed 3 bases and J 11 bases; nucleotides not matched to a gene: 9. Germline assignment: CDR1 ENHRY and CDR2 SYGVKD. CDR3 length: 13 residues. In nucleotides, the CDR3 is TGTGCCATCAGTGACGACCGTGGGACAGCTGCTTTCTTT. This encodes CAISDDRGTAAFF.

The chain employs TRBV19 and TRBJ2-3; 7 positions agree with TRBD1. The junction had 7 bases not matched to a gene; V was cut back by 6 bases and J by 4 bases. The CDR3 runs to 14 residues. Germline V lookup: CDR1 LNHDA, CDR2 SQIVND (reference sequence). CDR3 DNA sequence: TGTGCCAGTAGCAGGGGGTCATCGTCAGATACGCAGTATTTT. Its translation is CASSRGSSSDTQYF. The full variable domain, completed using reference TRBV19 and TRBJ2-3, is DGGITQSPKYLFRKEGQNVTLSCEQNLNHDAMYWYRQDPGQGLRLIYYSQIVNDFQKGDIAEGYSVSREKKESFPLTVTSAQKNPTAFYLCASSRGSSSDTQYFGPGTRLTVL.

The chain joins TRBV30 to TRBJ2-5, with D unresolved. V shed 2 bases and J shed 6 bases, with 16 bases lying between them. The CDR3 has 14 amino acids. Germline CDR1 reads GTSNPN; CDR2 reads SVGIG (reference sequence). CDR3 in DNA: TGTGCCTGGAGTTCCGACGCACCCCCGAAGACCCAGTACTTC. Encoded protein: CAWSSDAPPKTQYF.

This clone showed up just once. The chain recombines TRBV28 with TRBJ1-6; D gene ambiguous. The length of the CDR3 is 14 residues. V gave up 6 bases and J gave up 4 bases, with 10 bases separating them. Germline V gene lookup returns CDR1 MDHEN and CDR2 SYDVKM. The CDR3 protein is CASRADQYNSPLHF. CDR3 DNA: TGTGCCAGCAGGGCGGACCAATATAATTCACCCCTCCACTTT. Looking up the rest from reference TRBV28 and TRBJ1-6 gives the full variable domain: DVKVTQSSRYLVKRTGEKVFLECVQDMDHENMFWYRQDPGLGLRLIYFSYDVKMKEKGDIPEGYSVSREKKERFSLILESASTNQTSMYLCASRADQYNSPLHFGNGTRLTVT.

The chain joins TRBV9 to TRBJ2-3, with 7 bases matching TRBD2. Trimming cost V 0 bases and J 2 bases; bases outside gene matches: 6. Germline CDR1 reads SGDLS; CDR2 reads YYNGEE. CDR3 length: 16 residues. The CDR3 loop is CASSVGVGGITDTQYF. CDR3 coding DNA: TGTGCCAGCAGCGTAGGAGTGGGGGGGATCACAGATACGCAGTATTTT. The entire variable domain, with the rest obtained from reference TRBV9 and TRBJ2-3, is as follows: DSGVTQTPKHLITATGQRVTLRCSPRSGDLSVYWYQQSLDQGLQFLIQYYNGEERAKGNILERFSAQQFPDLHSELNLSSLELGDSALYFCASSVGVGGITDTQYFGPGTRLTVL.

The CDR3 nucleotides are TGCGCCAGCAGCTGGCAGGGTGACGAAAAACTGTTTTTT. This gives the protein CASSWQGDEKLFF. The rearrangement joins TRBV5-1 to TRBJ1-4, with D possibly matching TRBD1 (5 bases). Trimming took 3 bases from V and 8 from J, leaving 11 bases between them. Germline CDR1 and CDR2: SGHRS and YFSETQ. CDR3 size: 13 residues.

The chain couples TRBV5-1 to TRBJ1-2, with 7 bases fitting TRBD1. The CDR3 contains 14 residues. The V gene's germline CDR1 is SGHRS and CDR2 YFSETQ. V lost 6 bases, J lost 1 base, and 6 bases stayed unmatched. CDR3 protein: CASTTGTVNYGYTF. DNA for the CDR3: TGCGCCAGCACCACCGGGACAGTTAACTATGGCTACACCTTC. The full variable domain, in which reference TRBV5-1 and TRBJ1-2 provide the parts outside the CDR3, is KAGVTQTPRYLIKTRGQQVTLSCSPISGHRSVSWYQQTPGQGLQFLFEYFSETQRNKGNFPGRFSGRQFSNSRSEMNVSTLELGDSALYLCASTTGTVNYGYTFGSGTRLTVV.

CDR3 protein: CASSDYRGLNEQYV. The CDR3 DNA reads TGTGCCAGCAGCGACTACAGGGGGCTCAACGAGCAGTACGTC. This sequence joins TRBV5-5 and TRBJ2-7; the match to TRBD1 covers 9 bases. CDR1 is SGHKS, CDR2 YYEKEE, per germline (reference sequence). The CDR3 loop spans 14 amino acids. After removal of 4 bases from V and 5 bases from J, the junction contained 7 bases not matched to a gene.